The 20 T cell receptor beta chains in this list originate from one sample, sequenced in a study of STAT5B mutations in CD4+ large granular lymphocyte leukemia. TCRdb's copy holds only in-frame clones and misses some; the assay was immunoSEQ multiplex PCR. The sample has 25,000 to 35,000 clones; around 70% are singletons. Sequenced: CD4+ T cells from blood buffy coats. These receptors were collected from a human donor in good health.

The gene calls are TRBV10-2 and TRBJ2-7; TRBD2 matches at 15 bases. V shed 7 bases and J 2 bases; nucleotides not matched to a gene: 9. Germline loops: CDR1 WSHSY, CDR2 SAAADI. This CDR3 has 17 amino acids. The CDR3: CASTKGTSGGPTYEQYF. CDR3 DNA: TGCGCCAGCACCAAAGGGACTAGCGGGGGGCCAACCTACGAGCAGTACTTC.

CDR3 in amino acids: CASSDQGSNTEAFF. For the CDR3, the DNA is TGTGCCAGCAGTGACCAGGGGTCAAACACTGAAGCTTTCTTT. The gene calls are TRBV6-4 and TRBJ1-1; D perhaps matches TRBD1 (6 bases). Germline values: CDR1 MRHNA, CDR2 SNTAGT. CDR3 length equals 14 residues. V gave up 2 bases and J gave up 2 bases, with 9 bases separating them.

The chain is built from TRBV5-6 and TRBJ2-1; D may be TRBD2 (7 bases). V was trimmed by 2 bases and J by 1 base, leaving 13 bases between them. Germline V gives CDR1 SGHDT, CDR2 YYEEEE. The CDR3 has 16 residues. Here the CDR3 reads CASSLGGDRSYNEQFF. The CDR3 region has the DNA TGTGCCAGCAGCTTAGGGGGGGATCGATCCTACAATGAGCAGTTCTTC.

The CDR3 bases are TGTGCCAGCAGCCAATTCCCAGGGGTTGGCTACACCTTC. It specifies CASSQFPGVGYTF. J is TRBJ1-2 and V is TRBV7-2; D might be TRBD1 (6 bases). With 5 bases removed from V and 7 bases from J, the gap between germline ends came to 14 bases. The CDR3 has 13 amino acids. Germline assignment: CDR1 SGHTA and CDR2 FQGNSA. The full variable domain, completed using reference TRBV7-2 and TRBJ1-2, is GAGVSQSPSNKVTEKGKDVELRCDPISGHTALYWYRQSLGQGLEFLIYFQGNSAPDKSGLPSDRFSAERTGGSVSTLTIQRTQQEDSAVYLCASSQFPGVGYTFGSGTRLTVV.

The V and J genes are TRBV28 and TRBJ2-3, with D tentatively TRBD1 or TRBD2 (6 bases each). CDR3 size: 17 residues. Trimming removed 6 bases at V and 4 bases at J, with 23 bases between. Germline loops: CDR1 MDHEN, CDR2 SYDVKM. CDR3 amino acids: CASSQPRGRPNSDTQYF. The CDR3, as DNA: TGTGCCAGCAGCCAACCTCGGGGGCGCCCAAATTCAGATACGCAGTATTTT.

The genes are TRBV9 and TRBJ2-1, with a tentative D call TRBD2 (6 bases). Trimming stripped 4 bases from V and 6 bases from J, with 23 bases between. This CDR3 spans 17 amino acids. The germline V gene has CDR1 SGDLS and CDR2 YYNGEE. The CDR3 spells CASSPTSYGFSSNEQFF. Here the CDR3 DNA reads TGTGCCAGCAGCCCTACTAGCTACGGGTTTTCGAGCAATGAGCAGTTCTTC.

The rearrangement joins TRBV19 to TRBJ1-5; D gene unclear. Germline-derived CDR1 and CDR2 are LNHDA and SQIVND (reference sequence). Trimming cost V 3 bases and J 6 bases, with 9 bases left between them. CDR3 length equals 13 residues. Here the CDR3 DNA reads TGTGCCAGTAGTATTGAAGGCGTTCAGCCCCAGCATTTT. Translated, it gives CASSIEGVQPQHF.

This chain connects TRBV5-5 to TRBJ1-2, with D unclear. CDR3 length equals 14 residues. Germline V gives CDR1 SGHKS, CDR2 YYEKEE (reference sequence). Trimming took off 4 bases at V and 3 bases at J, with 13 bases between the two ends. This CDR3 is CASSPSGSYYGYTF. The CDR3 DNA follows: TGTGCCAGCAGCCCTTCGGGATCCTACTATGGCTACACCTTC.

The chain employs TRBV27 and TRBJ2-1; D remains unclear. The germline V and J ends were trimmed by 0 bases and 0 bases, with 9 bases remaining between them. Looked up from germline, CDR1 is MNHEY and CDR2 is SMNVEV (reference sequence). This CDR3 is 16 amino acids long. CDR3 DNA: TGTGCCAGCAGTTTATCTTCACCCCCCTCCTACAATGAGCAGTTCTTC. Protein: CASSLSSPPSYNEQFF.

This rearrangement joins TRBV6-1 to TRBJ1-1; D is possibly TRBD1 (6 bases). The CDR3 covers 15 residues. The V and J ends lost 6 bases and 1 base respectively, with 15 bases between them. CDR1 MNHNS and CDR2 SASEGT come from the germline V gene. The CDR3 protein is CASRPLTGSNTEAFF. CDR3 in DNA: TGTGCCAGCAGGCCCCTGACAGGCTCGAACACTGAAGCTTTCTTT.

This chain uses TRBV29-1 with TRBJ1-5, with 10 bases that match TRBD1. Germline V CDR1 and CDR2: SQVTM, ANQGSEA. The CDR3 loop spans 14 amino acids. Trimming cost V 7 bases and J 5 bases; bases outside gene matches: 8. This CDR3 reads CSAQTGGADQPQHF. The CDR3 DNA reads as TGCAGCGCCCAGACAGGGGGCGCCGATCAGCCCCAGCATTTT.

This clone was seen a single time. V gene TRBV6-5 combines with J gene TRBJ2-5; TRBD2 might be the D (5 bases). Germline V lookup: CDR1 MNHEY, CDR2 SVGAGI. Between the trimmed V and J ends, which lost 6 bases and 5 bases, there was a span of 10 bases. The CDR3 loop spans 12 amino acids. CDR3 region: CASSRRGETQYF. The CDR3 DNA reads TGTGCCAGCAGCCGCCGAGGGGAGACCCAGTACTTC.

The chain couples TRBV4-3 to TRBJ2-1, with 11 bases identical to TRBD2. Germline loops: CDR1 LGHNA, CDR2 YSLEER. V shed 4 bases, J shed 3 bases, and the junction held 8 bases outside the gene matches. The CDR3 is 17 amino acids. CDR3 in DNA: TGCGCCAGCAGCCCGACCGGGGGGACTAGCGGCTACAATGAGCAGTTCTTC. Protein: CASSPTGGTSGYNEQFF.

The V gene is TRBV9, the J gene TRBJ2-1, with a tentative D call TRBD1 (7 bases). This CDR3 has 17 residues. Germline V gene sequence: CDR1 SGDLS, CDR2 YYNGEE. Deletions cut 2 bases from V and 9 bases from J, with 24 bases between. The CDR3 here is CASSVTQGGPWGREQFF. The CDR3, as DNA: TGTGCCAGCAGCGTTACCCAGGGGGGCCCCTGGGGTCGTGAGCAGTTCTTC.

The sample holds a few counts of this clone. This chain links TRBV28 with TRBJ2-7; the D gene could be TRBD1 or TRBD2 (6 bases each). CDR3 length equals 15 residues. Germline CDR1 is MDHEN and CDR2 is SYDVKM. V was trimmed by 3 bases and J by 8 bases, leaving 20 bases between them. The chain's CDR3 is CASSLAGGEYVQQYF. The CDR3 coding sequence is TGTGCCAGCAGTTTGGCCGGGGGCGAATATGTGCAGCAGTACTTC.

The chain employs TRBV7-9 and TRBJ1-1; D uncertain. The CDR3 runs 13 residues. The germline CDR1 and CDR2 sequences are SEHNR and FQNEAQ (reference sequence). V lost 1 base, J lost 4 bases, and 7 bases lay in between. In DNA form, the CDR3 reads TGTGCCAGCAGCTTAGAAGGACCCACTGAAGCTTTCTTT. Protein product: CASSLEGPTEAFF.

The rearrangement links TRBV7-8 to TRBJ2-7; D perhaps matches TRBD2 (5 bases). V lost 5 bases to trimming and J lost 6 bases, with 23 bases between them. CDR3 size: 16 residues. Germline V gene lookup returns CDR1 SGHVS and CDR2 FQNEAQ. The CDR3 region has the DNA TGTGCCAGCAGCCAATTGCGAACAGATCGGAGGCGCGAGCAGTACTTC. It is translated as CASSQLRTDRRREQYF.

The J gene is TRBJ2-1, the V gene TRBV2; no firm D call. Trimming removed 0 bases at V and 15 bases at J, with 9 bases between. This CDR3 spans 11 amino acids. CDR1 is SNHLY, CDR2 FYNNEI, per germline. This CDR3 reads CASSEAPSPFF. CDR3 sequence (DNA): TGTGCCAGCAGTGAAGCCCCCTCCCCGTTCTTC.

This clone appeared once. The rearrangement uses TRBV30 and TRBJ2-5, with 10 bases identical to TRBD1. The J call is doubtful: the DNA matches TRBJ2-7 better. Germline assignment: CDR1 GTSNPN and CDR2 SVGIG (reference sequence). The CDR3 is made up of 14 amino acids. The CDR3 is CAWSHPGQGNEQYF. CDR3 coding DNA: TGTGCCTGGAGCCATCCGGGACAGGGGAACGAGCAGTACTTC.

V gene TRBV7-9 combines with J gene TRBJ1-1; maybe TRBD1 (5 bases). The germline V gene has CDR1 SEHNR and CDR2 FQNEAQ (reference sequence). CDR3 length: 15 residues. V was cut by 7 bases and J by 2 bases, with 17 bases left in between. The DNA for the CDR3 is TGTGCCAGCAACCTGATGGGGCAGGTTAACACTGAAGCTTTCTTT. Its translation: CASNLMGQVNTEAFF. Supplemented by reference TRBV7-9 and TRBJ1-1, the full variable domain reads DTGVSQNPRHKITKRGQNVTFRCDPISEHNRLYWYRQTLGQGPEFLTYFQNEAQLEKSRLLSDRFSAERPKGSFSTLEIQRTEQGDSAMYLCASNLMGQVNTEAFFGQGTRLTVV.